These T cell receptor beta chains were read from a single sample in a study of T cells in Graves' hyperthyroidism and ophthalmopathy. TCRdb reanalysed the multiplex PCR reads using MiXCR and keeps one entry per CDR3 protein. Of a few hundred thousand distinct CDR3 sequences in the sample, about 15% were seen once. The sample consisted of blood. The receptors were gathered from a woman aged 25-40 years with Graves' hyperthyroidism. The CDR3 runs from the conserved cysteine through the conserved F or W. Each record gives: J gene, D gene, clone size, V gene, CDR3 DNA, CDR3 protein. The D gene is left open where the match is weak. Some rows have no size entry. The others give once, few or many, or a class for an expanded clone.

J gene: TRBJ2-3; D gene: NA; clone size: many; V gene: TRBV20-1; CDR3 DNA: TGCAGTGCTTCAGGACGTCGTAGCACAGATACGCAGTATTTT; CDR3 protein: CSASGRRSTDTQYF
J gene: TRBJ2-2; D gene: NA; clone size: many; V gene: TRBV28; CDR3 DNA: TGTGCCAGCATTCGCGGCAACACCGGGGAGCTGTTTTTT; CDR3 protein: CASIRGNTGELFF
J gene: TRBJ2-5; D gene: NA; clone size: NA; V gene: TRBV5-1; CDR3 DNA: TGCGCCAGCAGCCCGGGGTCAGTTCAAGAGACCCAGTACTTC; CDR3 protein: CASSPGSVQETQYF
J gene: TRBJ2-3; D gene: TRBD1; clone size: many; V gene: TRBV5-8; CDR3 DNA: TGTGCCAGCAGCGCACAGGGGGCAAAAGATACGCAGTATTTT; CDR3 protein: CASSAQGAKDTQYF
J gene: TRBJ2-3; D gene: NA; clone size: NA; V gene: TRBV6-5; CDR3 DNA: TGTGCCAGCAGTTTCGGACAATTCACAGATACGCAGTATTTT; CDR3 protein: CASSFGQFTDTQYF
J gene: TRBJ1-1; D gene: TRBD1; clone size: many; V gene: TRBV6-2/TRBV6-3; CDR3 DNA: TGTGCCAGCCTTTACACAGGGGGTATAGCTGAAGCTTTCTTT; CDR3 protein: CASLYTGGIAEAFF
J gene: TRBJ1-2; D gene: NA; clone size: many; V gene: TRBV7-8; CDR3 DNA: TGTGCCAGCAGCTTGCATCAGGGGAACTATGGCTACACCTTC; CDR3 protein: CASSLHQGNYGYTF
J gene: TRBJ2-1; D gene: TRBD2; clone size: many; V gene: TRBV12-3/TRBV12-4; CDR3 DNA: TGTGCCAGCAGTCTTGGGACTAGCGGGAGGGCCGTTTCCTACAATGAGCAGTTCTTC; CDR3 protein: CASSLGTSGRAVSYNEQFF
J gene: TRBJ2-1; D gene: NA; clone size: few; V gene: TRBV2; CDR3 DNA: TGTGCCAGCAGTGTTTGGAGGCGTGACAATGAGCAGTTCTTC; CDR3 protein: CASSVWRRDNEQFF
J gene: TRBJ2-2; D gene: NA; clone size: NA; V gene: TRBV12-3/TRBV12-4; CDR3 DNA: TGTGCCAGCAGTTTGGACTTTTCCGGGGAGCTGTTTTTT; CDR3 protein: CASSLDFSGELFF
J gene: TRBJ2-3; D gene: TRBD2; clone size: few; V gene: TRBV24-1; CDR3 DNA: TGTGCCACCAGAGCGGGAGGTTGGGCAGATACGCAGTATTTT; CDR3 protein: CATRAGGWADTQYF
J gene: TRBJ2-1; D gene: NA; clone size: many; V gene: TRBV12-3/TRBV12-4; CDR3 DNA: TGTGCCAGCAGGCGAGAGGCGAGCTCCTACAATGAGCAGTTCTTC; CDR3 protein: CASRREASSYNEQFF
J gene: TRBJ2-3; D gene: NA; clone size: many; V gene: TRBV10-3; CDR3 DNA: TGTGCCATCAATGGCCGTGACACAGATACGCAGTATTTT; CDR3 protein: CAINGRDTDTQYF
J gene: TRBJ2-3; D gene: TRBD2; clone size: NA; V gene: TRBV10-3; CDR3 DNA: TGTGCCATCAGTGGGAGGACTAGCACTACCACAGATACGCAGTATTTT; CDR3 protein: CAISGRTSTTTDTQYF
J gene: TRBJ1-5; D gene: TRBD1; clone size: few; V gene: TRBV24-1; CDR3 DNA: TGTGCCACCAGTGATACCCGGACAGGGGGAAAGCCCCAGCATTTT; CDR3 protein: CATSDTRTGGKPQHF
J gene: TRBJ2-5; D gene: NA; clone size: NA; V gene: TRBV2; CDR3 DNA: TGTGCCAGCAGTGAGACAGGTTTCCAAGAGACCCAGTACTTC; CDR3 protein: CASSETGFQETQYF
J gene: TRBJ1-1; D gene: NA; clone size: many; V gene: TRBV6-1; CDR3 DNA: TGTGCCAGCAGTCCCCGGACAGATGAAGCTTTCTTT; CDR3 protein: CASSPRTDEAFF
J gene: TRBJ2-6; D gene: NA; clone size: many; V gene: TRBV28; CDR3 DNA: TGTGCCAGCAGTTTACCGGTCTCTGGGGCCAACGTCCTGACTTTC; CDR3 protein: CASSLPVSGANVLTF
J gene: TRBJ2-1; D gene: NA; clone size: NA; V gene: TRBV30; CDR3 DNA: TGTGCCTGGAGTGAGGGAGGGACAGGACTAACTAATGAGCAGTTCTTC; CDR3 protein: CAWSEGGTGLTNEQFF
J gene: TRBJ2-1; D gene: TRBD1; clone size: many; V gene: TRBV29-1; CDR3 DNA: TGCAGCGTGGACAGGGGAGCACTCAATGAGCAGTTCTTC; CDR3 protein: CSVDRGALNEQFF
J gene: TRBJ2-7; D gene: NA; clone size: many; V gene: TRBV7-9; CDR3 DNA: TGTGCCAGCAGCCCTGGGGGGTTGGACGAGCAGTACTTC; CDR3 protein: CASSPGGLDEQYF
J gene: TRBJ2-4; D gene: TRBD1; clone size: few; V gene: TRBV5-1; CDR3 DNA: TGCGCCAGCAGCCCGGGACAGGGTTTGGACATTCAGTACTTC; CDR3 protein: CASSPGQGLDIQYF
J gene: TRBJ2-1; D gene: TRBD2; clone size: many; V gene: TRBV20-1; CDR3 DNA: TGCAGTGCTCAGACGGGGGCTCGCCCGGGGGGGGATGAGCAGTTCTTC; CDR3 protein: CSAQTGARPGGDEQFF
J gene: TRBJ2-2; D gene: TRBD2; clone size: few; V gene: TRBV3-1; CDR3 DNA: TGTGCCAGCAGCTTATCGGGACTAGCGGGAAGGAGGGCACGGGGGGAGCTGTTTTTT; CDR3 protein: CASSLSGLAGRRARGELFF
J gene: TRBJ1-6; D gene: NA; clone size: many; V gene: TRBV7-2; CDR3 DNA: TGTGCCAGCAGCTTAGCCTACGACCCCTCTTATTCACCCCTCCACTTT; CDR3 protein: CASSLAYDPSYSPLHF
J gene: TRBJ2-3; D gene: TRBD1; clone size: many; V gene: TRBV12-3/TRBV12-4; CDR3 DNA: TGTGCCAGCAGTTTAGAGGGGGCCGTTACAGATACGCAGTATTTT; CDR3 protein: CASSLEGAVTDTQYF
J gene: TRBJ1-4; D gene: NA; clone size: many; V gene: TRBV2; CDR3 DNA: TGTGCCACCAACGCCAGGGTGAAGACGGTTGAAAAACTGTTTTTT; CDR3 protein: CATNARVKTVEKLFF
J gene: TRBJ1-4; D gene: NA; clone size: NA; V gene: TRBV3-1; CDR3 DNA: TGTGCCAGCAGCATCCGGGGCGGAACCGAAAAACTGTTTTTT; CDR3 protein: CASSIRGGTEKLFF
J gene: TRBJ2-2; D gene: NA; clone size: many; V gene: TRBV3-1; CDR3 DNA: TGTGCCAGCAGCCAGGGCGGAAGCCAGGGGAACACCGGGGAGCTGTTTTTT; CDR3 protein: CASSQGGSQGNTGELFF
J gene: TRBJ2-5; D gene: NA; clone size: few; V gene: TRBV5-1; CDR3 DNA: TGCGCCAGCAGCCCCCTCGGGCTAATACAAGAGACCCAGTACTTC; CDR3 protein: CASSPLGLIQETQYF
J gene: TRBJ2-2; D gene: NA; clone size: NA; V gene: TRBV6-1; CDR3 DNA: TGTGCCAGCAGTCCTTTCCTAGCCCCAGTCGGGGAGCTGTTTTTT; CDR3 protein: CASSPFLAPVGELFF
J gene: TRBJ2-1; D gene: TRBD2; clone size: few; V gene: TRBV20-1; CDR3 DNA: TGCAGTGCTAGTGGTAGCGGGCCCACTTCATACAATGAGCAGTTCTTC; CDR3 protein: CSASGSGPTSYNEQFF
J gene: TRBJ2-3; D gene: TRBD2; clone size: few; V gene: TRBV24-1; CDR3 DNA: TGTGCCACCAGTGTGGCTAGCGGTTCGAAGGTTACGCAGTATTTT; CDR3 protein: CATSVASGSKVTQYF
J gene: TRBJ2-5; D gene: NA; clone size: many; V gene: TRBV24-1; CDR3 DNA: TGTGCCACCAGTGGCCCAGGCACCCCTGGGGAGACCCAGTACTTC; CDR3 protein: CATSGPGTPGETQYF
J gene: TRBJ1-3; D gene: NA; clone size: few; V gene: TRBV6-1; CDR3 DNA: TGTGCCAGCAGGATCGGACAGACGGGAAACACCATATATTTT; CDR3 protein: CASRIGQTGNTIYF
J gene: TRBJ2-1; D gene: TRBD2; clone size: many; V gene: TRBV30; CDR3 DNA: TGTGCCTGGCTTGGCGGGAGCTACAATGAGCAGTTCTTC; CDR3 protein: CAWLGGSYNEQFF
J gene: TRBJ1-5; D gene: NA; clone size: many; V gene: TRBV28; CDR3 DNA: TGTGCCAGCACCTTAACTCAGGCGTGGAATCAGCCCCAGCATTTT; CDR3 protein: CASTLTQAWNQPQHF
J gene: TRBJ2-5; D gene: NA; clone size: NA; V gene: TRBV28; CDR3 DNA: TGTGCCAGCAGTCCCGCCGGGGCCACGCAAGAGACCCAGTACTTC; CDR3 protein: CASSPAGATQETQYF
J gene: TRBJ2-5; D gene: TRBD2; clone size: many; V gene: TRBV3-1; CDR3 DNA: TGTGCCAGCAGCCCCCTGCGACTAGCGGGAGGTGAGACCCAGTACTTC; CDR3 protein: CASSPLRLAGGETQYF
J gene: TRBJ2-1; D gene: TRBD2; clone size: NA; V gene: TRBV6-1; CDR3 DNA: TGTGCCAGCAGGGGGACTAGCGGGGGTTACTACAATGAGCAGTTCTTC; CDR3 protein: CASRGTSGGYYNEQFF
J gene: TRBJ2-4; D gene: NA; clone size: many; V gene: TRBV18; CDR3 DNA: TGTGCCAGCTCACCAGGGACAGCCAAAAACATTCAGTACTTC; CDR3 protein: CASSPGTAKNIQYF
J gene: TRBJ2-7; D gene: NA; clone size: NA; V gene: TRBV29-1; CDR3 DNA: TGCAGCGCGGCGAGGGGGGGGGTCTACGAGCAGTACTTC; CDR3 protein: CSAARGGVYEQYF
J gene: TRBJ2-4; D gene: NA; clone size: NA; V gene: TRBV5-6; CDR3 DNA: TGTGCCAGCAGCTTGGTGAGAGAGGACAAAAACATTCAGTACTTC; CDR3 protein: CASSLVREDKNIQYF
J gene: TRBJ2-2; D gene: TRBD2; clone size: few; V gene: TRBV7-8; CDR3 DNA: TGTGCCAGCAGCTTAGCCCGGCGGGAGTCTACCGGGGAGCTGTTTTTT; CDR3 protein: CASSLARRESTGELFF
J gene: TRBJ1-6; D gene: NA; clone size: few; V gene: TRBV11-2; CDR3 DNA: TGTGCCAGCAGCTTTTCGGGAAGATCACCCCTCCACTTT; CDR3 protein: CASSFSGRSPLHF
J gene: TRBJ2-4; D gene: TRBD1; clone size: few; V gene: TRBV9; CDR3 DNA: TGTGCCAGCAGCGTTGAGGGACAGGGGAACATTCAGTACTTC; CDR3 protein: CASSVEGQGNIQYF
J gene: TRBJ2-5; D gene: NA; clone size: many; V gene: TRBV27; CDR3 DNA: TGTGCCAGCAGCTATTCCGGGACTCCCAAAGGGACCCAGTACTTC; CDR3 protein: CASSYSGTPKGTQYF
J gene: TRBJ1-2; D gene: TRBD1; clone size: few; V gene: TRBV28; CDR3 DNA: TGTGCCAGCAGTTTATCGGGGACAGGCTATGGCTACACCTTC; CDR3 protein: CASSLSGTGYGYTF
J gene: TRBJ2-7; D gene: NA; clone size: many; V gene: TRBV7-9; CDR3 DNA: TGTGCCAGCAGCTTATCAACGGACGGGCAGTACTTC; CDR3 protein: CASSLSTDGQYF
J gene: TRBJ2-1; D gene: TRBD2; clone size: many; V gene: TRBV5-1; CDR3 DNA: TGCGCCAGCAGCTTGGGGGCTAGCGGGAGTTACTACAATGAGCAGTTCTTC; CDR3 protein: CASSLGASGSYYNEQFF